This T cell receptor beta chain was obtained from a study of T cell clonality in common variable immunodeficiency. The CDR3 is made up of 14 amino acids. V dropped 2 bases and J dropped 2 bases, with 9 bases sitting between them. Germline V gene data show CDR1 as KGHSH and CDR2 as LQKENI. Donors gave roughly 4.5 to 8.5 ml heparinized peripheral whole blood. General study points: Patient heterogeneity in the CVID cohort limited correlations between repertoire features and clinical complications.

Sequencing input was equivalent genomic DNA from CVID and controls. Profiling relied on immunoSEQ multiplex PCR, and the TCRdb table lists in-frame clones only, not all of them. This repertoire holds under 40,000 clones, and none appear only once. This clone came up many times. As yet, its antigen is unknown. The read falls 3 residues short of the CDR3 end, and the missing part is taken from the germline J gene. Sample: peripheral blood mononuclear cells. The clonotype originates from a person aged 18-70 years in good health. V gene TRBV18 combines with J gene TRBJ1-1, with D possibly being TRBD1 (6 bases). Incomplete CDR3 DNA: TGTGCCAGCTCACCAGGACAGACAAACACTGAA. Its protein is CASSPGQTNTE. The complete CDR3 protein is CASSPGQTNTEAFF.